This T cell receptor (beta chain) was observed in a study of CD8+ T cells in alopecia areata. Treatment denoted: oral pan-JAK inhibitor, 5-10 mg twice daily. RNA, once extracted, was reverse transcribed into cDNA for use as the sequencing template. Only in-frame clones appear in the TCRdb table, and some are missing; sequencing was by immunoSEQ multiplex PCR. The sample lists some 190,000 clones, more than 60% occurring once. The sample holds one count of this clone. This clonotype was sampled from a human donor with alopecia areata. The specimen comprised CD4+ T cells sorted from blood, sampled around week 42, from a patient treated with tofacitinib.

As DNA, the CDR3 is TGTGCCAGCAGCCAAGATCTGACAACCGTGGAGACCCAGTACTTC. Residues: CASSQDLTTVETQYF. J is TRBJ2-5 and V is TRBV14, with unresolved D. Germline V gene data show CDR1 as SGHDN and CDR2 as FVKESK. The CDR3 loop spans 15 amino acids. Trimming took 0 bases from V and 5 from J, leaving 13 bases between them.